This T cell receptor beta chain is drawn from a study of cytomegalovirus exposure and HLA in healthy donors. Looking at the study overall: Among about 179 million T cells, an earlier analysis found roughly 100 million unique TCR beta sequences. General study results and limits: A prior analysis recorded that most TCR beta V segments were productive about 90% or about 30% of the time.

On this clone itself: Its antigen remains unknown.

This CDR3 region has 13 residues. Germline CDR1 reads SGHDT; CDR2 reads YYEEEE. V was trimmed by 1 base and J by 5 bases, leaving 9 bases between them. The PCR was carried out with 60 Vbeta primers and 13 Jbeta primers. Here immunoSEQ multiplex PCR was the method, and the copy in TCRdb shows in-frame clones only, minus some. The sample records over 150,000 clones, 75% to 90% being singletons. The sequencing sample was made of PBMCs. This TCR was sampled from a human donor in good health. V and J are TRBV5-6 and TRBJ1-1, with no clear D. This CDR3 reads CASSLWSGTEAFF. CDR3 coding DNA: TGTGCCAGCAGCTTGTGGAGCGGGACTGAAGCTTTCTTT.